This TCR beta chain was recovered during a study of CD8 T cells in Susac syndrome. The overall study: Patients with Susac syndrome were, at the time of blood collection, therapy-naive, maintained on corticosteroids, or maintained on intravenous immunoglobulin alone. Points from the study as a whole: Clonal expansion was missing from Susac syndrome CD4+ T cell repertoires.

RNA in amounts of roughly 0.45 to 1 ug was reverse transcribed with random hexamers. One entry per CDR3 protein, called by TCRdb with MiXCR from the immunoSEQ multiplex PCR reads. In the table there are 150,000 to 200,000 distinct CDR3 sequences, 91% of which are singletons. The germline V gene has CDR1 MDHEN and CDR2 SYDVKM. The CDR3 has 14 amino acids. V lost 3 bases and J 6 bases, leaving 12 bases between the germline ends. In blood CD8+ and CD4+ T cells, TCR beta underwent sequencing. Bulk CD8+ and CD4+ cells came from magnetic negative isolation; CD8+ TEMRA by FACS. Concerning this clonotype: Its antigen is not known.

The source material was CD4+ T cells from PBMCs. The TCR comes from a human donor with Susac syndrome. The chain joins TRBV28 to TRBJ2-4, with D perhaps matching TRBD1 (6 bases). The CDR3 DNA is TGTGCCAGCAGTTTGCAGGGGCTGGGAAACATTCAGTACTTC. Amino acid sequence: CASSLQGLGNIQYF.